These 9 T cell receptor beta chains were all obtained from the same sample, sequenced in a study of blood T cells in healthy people across ages. For the second PCR, which ran for 7 to 11 cycles, a sample-barcoded 5' primer and a J-beta primer mix were used. Each CDR3 protein gets one entry after TCRdb re-called the 5' RACE reads with MiXCR. The sample holds fewer than 900,000 distinct CDR3 sequences, approximately 43% seen once. Sequenced material: blood. All receptors come from a woman aged 55-70 years in good health.

This chain connects TRBV7-2 to TRBJ1-2, with D hard to call. The germline V and J ends were trimmed by 5 bases and 8 bases, with 21 bases remaining between them. From germline, CDR1 is SGHTA and CDR2 FQGNSA. The CDR3 covers 15 residues. The CDR3 coding sequence is TGTGCCAGCAGCACAGATCGGGCCTTAGCCGGGGGCTACACCTTC. It encodes CASSTDRALAGGYTF.

The chain combines TRBV9 with TRBJ2-1, with 9 bases matching TRBD2. The J call is uncertain, as TRBJ2-7 better fits the DNA end. There are 15 residues in the CDR3. Germline V lookup: CDR1 SGDLS, CDR2 YYNGEE. CDR3 nucleotides: TGTGCCAGCAGCGCACTAGCGGGCCACTACAATGAGCAGTACTTC. As protein: CASSALAGHYNEQYF.

The V gene is TRBV3-1, the J gene TRBJ2-3; D unclear. The CDR3 runs 15 residues. Trimming took 0 bases from V and 1 from J, leaving 8 bases between them. The germline V gene has CDR1 LGHDT and CDR2 YNNKEL (reference sequence). CDR3 sequence: CASSQDWLGTDTQYF. Written as DNA, the CDR3 is TGTGCCAGCAGCCAAGATTGGTTGGGCACAGATACGCAGTATTTT.

This clonotype was counted between two and nine times. CDR3 nucleotide sequence: TGTGCCAGCATCGGGCCTAGCGGGGGCCCGGCGAAGCAGTTCTTC. Amino acid sequence: CASIGPSGGPAKQFF. V gene TRBV6-1 combines with J gene TRBJ2-1, with 10 bases aligning to TRBD2. Germline V gene data show CDR1 as MNHNS and CDR2 as SASEGT. The CDR3 is 15 residues long. Trimming removed 7 bases from V and 11 bases from J; junction bases left unmatched: 14.

The chain is built from TRBV28 and TRBJ1-2; possible D gene TRBD1, 6 bases. Trimming took off 9 bases at V and 4 bases at J, with 27 bases between the two ends. The CDR3 runs to 17 residues. Germline lookup yields CDR1 MDHEN and CDR2 SYDVKM. As DNA, the CDR3 is TGTGCCAGTAGACAAGCATCGGGGGCCCTATCCTTCTATGGCTACACCTTC. It translates to CASRQASGALSFYGYTF.

This clonotype was recorded many times. This chain uses TRBV29-1 with TRBJ2-5; no firm D call. Germline-derived CDR1 and CDR2 are SQVTM and ANQGSEA. Between the trimmed V and J ends, which lost 2 bases and 4 bases, there was a span of 5 bases. The CDR3 is made up of 11 amino acids. The CDR3 is CSVEPAETQYF. CDR3 DNA: TGCAGCGTTGAACCCGCAGAGACCCAGTACTTC. Supplemented by reference TRBV29-1 and TRBJ2-5, the full variable domain reads SAVISQKPSRDICQRGTSLTIQCQVDSQVTMMFWYRQQPGQSLTLIATANQGSEATYESGFVIDKFPISRPNLTFSTLTVSNMSPEDSSIYLCSVEPAETQYFGPGTRLLVL.

V gene TRBV3-1 combines with J gene TRBJ2-5; D might be TRBD2 (6 bases). Germline CDR1 is LGHDT and CDR2 is YNNKEL (reference sequence). The CDR3 sequence is 12 residues long. Trimming pared 1 base from V and 11 bases from J, leaving 11 bases between. As DNA, the CDR3 is TGTGCCAGCAGCCAAGCCGGGACTCCACAGTACTTC. Amino acids: CASSQAGTPQYF.

The chain has TRBV2 and TRBJ1-1; no clear D gene. Germline CDR1 SNHLY, CDR2 FYNNEI. V lost 7 bases to trimming and J lost 5 bases, with 14 bases between them. The CDR3 contains 13 residues. The CDR3 sequence is CASTENHLTEAFF. CDR3 bases: TGTGCCAGCACTGAGAACCATTTAACTGAAGCTTTCTTT.

The chain couples TRBV6-2 or TRBV6-3 to TRBJ2-7; 9 bases match TRBD1. The CDR3 consists of 15 residues. CDR1 and CDR2 from the germline V gene are MNHEY and SVGEGT. With V trimmed by 7 bases and J by 7 bases, 14 bases remained unmatched. The CDR3, as DNA: TGTGCCAGCATGATCACAGGGGGCGCATGGGAAGAGCAGTACTTC. Its protein product is CASMITGGAWEEQYF.